These T cell receptor beta chains were read from a single sample in a study of memory CD4+ T cells and cytomegalovirus serostatus. Clones were sequenced by immunoSEQ multiplex PCR, and TCRdb holds only the in-frame ones, with some missing. Of approximately 46,000 clones in the sample, under 85% were seen once. The sample comprised memory CD4+ T cells from blood. Source of these receptors: an adult in good health and CMV-seronegative. Both conserved end residues are part of each CDR3. A D gene is named only where the DNA matches it firmly. Some rows have no size entry. The others give once, few or many, or a class for an expanded clone.

V,size,D,J,CDR3,DNA
TRBV7-9,.,.,TRBJ2-1,CASSQFKGNNEQFF,TGTGCCAGCAGCCAGTTCAAGGGTAACAATGAGCAGTTCTTC
TRBV13,.,TRBD2,TRBJ2-2,CASSLGGGMNTGELFF,TGTGCCAGCAGCCTGGGCGGGGGAATGAACACCGGGGAGCTGTTTTTT
TRBV9,once,.,TRBJ1-2,CASSPPGANYGYTF,TGTGCCAGCAGCCCGCCTGGAGCTAACTATGGCTACACCTTC
TRBV5-4,.,.,TRBJ2-5,CASSPPGVPFQETQYF,TGTGCCAGCAGCCCGCCAGGGGTCCCTTTCCAAGAGACCCAGTACTTC
TRBV13,few,.,TRBJ2-7,CASSLGYRQAAYEQYF,TGTGCCAGCAGCTTAGGCTATAGGCAGGCAGCCTACGAGCAGTACTTC
TRBV6-5,.,.,TRBJ2-1,CASSPLASYNEQFF,TGTGCCAGCAGCCCCCTGGCAAGCTACAATGAGCAGTTCTTC
TRBV11-2,.,.,TRBJ2-7,CASSRLGLYEQYF,TGTGCCAGCAGCCGCCTCGGGCTTTACGAGCAGTACTTC
TRBV18,.,.,TRBJ1-2,CASSPQSYGYTF,TGTGCCAGCTCACCACAGTCCTATGGCTACACCTTC
TRBV14,.,TRBD1,TRBJ2-5,CASSPMGQGQRETQYF,TGTGCCAGCAGCCCCATGGGACAGGGGCAGAGGGAGACCCAGTACTTC
TRBV12-1,few,.,TRBJ2-2,CASSFIPPLRGRTGELFF,TGTGCCAGCAGCTTTATCCCACCTCTCCGCGGGAGGACCGGGGAGCTGTTTTTT
TRBV5-4,.,.,TRBJ1-2,CASSSSRAGIYGYTF,TGTGCCAGCAGCTCTTCCCGCGCAGGGATCTATGGCTACACCTTC
TRBV5-6,.,TRBD2,TRBJ2-2,CASSLGTGTSGTGELFF,TGTGCCAGCAGCTTGGGGACCGGGACTAGCGGCACCGGGGAGCTGTTTTTT
TRBV7-9,.,.,TRBJ2-3,CASSLEVGQGADTQYF,TGTGCCAGCAGCTTAGAGGTGGGGCAGGGTGCAGATACGCAGTATTTT
TRBV6-1,.,TRBD1,TRBJ1-1,CASNPTGREAFF,TGTGCCAGCAACCCGACAGGGAGGGAAGCTTTCTTT
TRBV11-3,.,.,TRBJ2-1,CASSETQTDEQFF,TGTGCCAGCAGCGAGACTCAGACCGATGAGCAGTTCTTC
TRBV7-2,.,TRBD2,TRBJ2-1,CASSFSSGGYNEQFF,TGTGCCAGCAGCTTTTCGAGCGGGGGCTACAATGAGCAGTTCTTC
TRBV5-5,.,.,TRBJ1-6,CASSRRWGGDSPLHF,TGTGCCAGCAGCAGGAGATGGGGAGGGGATTCACCCCTCCACTTT
TRBV7-2,once,TRBD1,TRBJ2-2,CASRRDGTGHTGELFF,TGTGCCAGCAGACGGGACGGGACAGGTCACACCGGGGAGCTGTTTTTT
TRBV4-3,.,.,TRBJ2-1,CASSQEAAARQFF,TGCGCCAGCAGCCAAGAAGCGGCAGCAAGACAGTTCTTC
TRBV10-3,.,TRBD1,TRBJ1-6,CAISESDREGSPLHF,TGTGCCATCAGTGAGTCGGACAGGGAAGGATCACCCCTCCACTTT
TRBV10-1,.,.,TRBJ2-4,CASSVKPDRTDLAKNIQYF,TGCGCCAGCAGTGTAAAGCCTGACAGGACCGATTTAGCCAAAAACATTCAGTACTTC
TRBV7-9,few,.,TRBJ1-5,CASSSATKPQHF,TGTGCCAGCAGCTCCGCTACTAAGCCCCAGCATTTT
TRBV11-2,.,.,TRBJ1-2,CASSLDGSDTDIYGYTF,TGTGCCAGCAGCTTAGATGGCAGCGACACCGACATATATGGCTACACCTTC
TRBV7-2,.,.,TRBJ2-7,CASSTDLYEQYF,TGTGCCAGCAGCACGGACCTCTACGAGCAGTACTTC
TRBV5-1,once,TRBD2,TRBJ2-1,CASSFDGTSPNEQFF,TGCGCCAGCAGCTTCGATGGGACTAGCCCGAATGAGCAGTTCTTC
TRBV30,.,.,TRBJ2-2,CAWSVSGTGELFF,TGTGCCTGGAGTGTATCCGGCACCGGGGAGCTGTTTTTT
TRBV5-1,.,.,TRBJ2-3,CASSLAAASTDTQYF,TGCGCCAGCAGCTTGGCAGCCGCCAGCACAGATACGCAGTATTTT
TRBV15,few,.,TRBJ1-2,CATSRKVGDYGYTF,TGTGCCACCAGCCGGAAAGTCGGAGACTATGGCTACACCTTC
TRBV19,.,.,TRBJ2-1,CASRRQVGGRGTGGAYNEQFF,TGTGCCAGTAGGAGACAGGTGGGTGGACGAGGGACCGGGGGAGCCTACAATGAGCAGTTCTTC
TRBV6-1,few,TRBD2,TRBJ2-5,CASSELSGDTQETQYF,TGTGCCAGCAGTGAACTGAGCGGGGATACCCAAGAGACCCAGTACTTC
TRBV19,.,.,TRBJ2-1,CASSTRGPREEQFF,TGTGCCAGTAGTACCCGGGGCCCAAGGGAGGAGCAGTTCTTC
TRBV6-1,.,.,TRBJ1-1,CASSDGWVEAFF,TGTGCCAGCAGTGACGGATGGGTTGAAGCTTTCTTT
TRBV6-4,.,.,TRBJ1-5,CASSDRGRGPNQPQHF,TGTGCCAGCAGTGACCGGGGAAGAGGGCCCAATCAGCCCCAGCATTTT
TRBV10-1,.,.,TRBJ2-7,CASPVYEQYF,TGCGCCAGCCCCGTCTACGAGCAGTACTTC
TRBV4-1,.,TRBD1,TRBJ1-2,CASSQPGRDRGVGYTF,TGCGCCAGCAGCCAACCCGGCCGGGACAGGGGTGTAGGCTACACCTTC
TRBV14,.,.,TRBJ1-2,CASSQSGAGYGYTF,TGTGCCAGCAGCCAAAGCGGGGCGGGCTATGGCTACACCTTC
TRBV7-2,few,TRBD2,TRBJ2-1,CASSLANLPGLAGSSSYNEQFF,TGTGCCAGCAGCTTAGCTAATTTGCCGGGACTAGCGGGGTCGAGCTCCTACAATGAGCAGTTCTTC
TRBV19,.,TRBD1,TRBJ2-1,CASTATGFNGNEQFF,TGTGCCAGTACCGCGACAGGGTTTAATGGCAATGAGCAGTTCTTC
TRBV6-1,.,.,TRBJ1-3,CASSDGFSGNTIYF,TGTGCCAGCAGTGACGGCTTCTCTGGAAACACCATATATTTT
TRBV4-1,.,TRBD1,TRBJ2-1,CASSLSEGTGYNEQFF,TGCGCCAGCAGCCTAAGTGAGGGGACAGGGTATAATGAGCAGTTCTTC
TRBV5-4,.,.,TRBJ1-1,CASSWVQDTEAFF,TGTGCCAGCAGCTGGGTCCAAGACACTGAAGCTTTCTTT
TRBV18,.,.,TRBJ1-1,CASSLPSQAFF,TGTGCCAGCTCGTTACCGTCTCAAGCTTTCTTT
TRBV5-4,.,.,TRBJ2-5,CASSSNPDSGGRYF,TGTGCCAGCAGCTCGAATCCAGACAGTGGGGGTAGATACTTC
TRBV9,few,.,TRBJ1-1,CASSASVVMNTEAFF,TGTGCCAGCAGCGCTAGCGTGGTCATGAACACTGAAGCTTTCTTT
TRBV11-1,few,TRBD2,TRBJ2-5,CASSPRGRGGRETQYF,TGTGCCAGCAGCCCTCGGGGTCGGGGGGGCCGGGAGACCCAGTACTTC
TRBV7-7,.,.,TRBJ2-3,CASSSVDWGTQYF,TGTGCTAGCAGCTCCGTCGACTGGGGTACGCAGTATTTT
TRBV27,.,.,TRBJ2-2,CASTSRGGTGELFF,TGTGCCAGCACTTCCCGGGGAGGCACCGGGGAGCTGTTTTTT
TRBV5-4,.,TRBD2,TRBJ2-1,CASSLGMGLRGYSYNEQFF,TGTGCCAGCAGCTTGGGAATGGGGTTGCGGGGGTACTCCTACAATGAGCAGTTCTTC
TRBV2,.,.,TRBJ2-3,CASMVGGDTQYF,TGTGCCAGCATGGTAGGTGGAGATACGCAGTATTTT
TRBV11-3,.,TRBD2,TRBJ2-3,CASSIAWTSGESTDTQYF,TGTGCCAGCAGCATAGCCTGGACTAGCGGGGAGAGCACAGATACGCAGTATTTT
TRBV7-3,.,.,TRBJ2-7,CAPTGAFDYEQYF,TGTGCCCCCACGGGGGCTTTCGACTACGAGCAGTACTTC
TRBV10-3,.,TRBD2,TRBJ2-2,CAIRAAGSKTGELFF,TGTGCCATCAGGGCAGCGGGGTCGAAAACCGGGGAGCTGTTTTTT
TRBV13,.,.,TRBJ2-3,CASANLLASTDTQYF,TGTGCCAGCGCCAACCTCCTAGCCAGCACAGATACGCAGTATTTT